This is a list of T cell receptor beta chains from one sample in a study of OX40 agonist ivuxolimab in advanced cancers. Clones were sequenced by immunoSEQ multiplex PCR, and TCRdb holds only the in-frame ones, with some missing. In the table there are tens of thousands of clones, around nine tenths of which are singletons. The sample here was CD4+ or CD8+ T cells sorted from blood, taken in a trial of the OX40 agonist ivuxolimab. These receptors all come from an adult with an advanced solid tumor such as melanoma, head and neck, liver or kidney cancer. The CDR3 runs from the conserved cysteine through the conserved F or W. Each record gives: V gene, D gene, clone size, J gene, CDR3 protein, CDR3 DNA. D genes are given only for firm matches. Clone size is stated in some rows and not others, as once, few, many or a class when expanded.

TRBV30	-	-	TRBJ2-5	CAWSVGLQGTQETQYF	TGTGCCTGGAGTGTAGGTCTTCAGGGGACGCAAGAGACCCAGTACTTC
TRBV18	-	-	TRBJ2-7	CASSRSKGLSYEQYF	TGTGCCAGCTCCCGCTCCAAAGGGCTTTCCTACGAGCAGTACTTC
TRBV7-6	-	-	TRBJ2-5	CASSSLGRGGETQYF	TGTGCCAGCAGCTCCCTTGGGCGAGGAGGAGAGACCCAGTACTTC
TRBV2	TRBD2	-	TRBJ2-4	CASKGDYKNIQYF	TGTGCCAGCAAAGGGGACTACAAAAACATTCAGTACTTC
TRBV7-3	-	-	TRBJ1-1	CASSIQGFGTEAFF	TGTGCCAGCAGCATACAGGGTTTTGGCACTGAAGCTTTCTTT
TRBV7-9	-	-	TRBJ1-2	CASSLGSGVQLRYGYTF	TGTGCCAGCAGCTTAGGGTCTGGGGTGCAACTAAGGTATGGCTACACCTTC
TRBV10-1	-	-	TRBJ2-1	CASSVRGSSYNEQFF	TGCGCCAGCAGTGTAAGGGGCAGTTCCTACAATGAGCAGTTCTTC
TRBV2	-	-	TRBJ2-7	CASTRPYEQYF	TGTGCCAGCACCCGTCCCTACGAGCAGTACTTC
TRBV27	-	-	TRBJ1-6	CASSSKSGTQISPLHF	TGTGCCAGCAGTTCCAAATCCGGGACACAAATTTCACCCCTCCACTTT
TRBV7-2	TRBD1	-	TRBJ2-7	CASSGQGATAYEQYF	TGTGCCAGCAGCGGACAGGGGGCAACCGCCTACGAGCAGTACTTC
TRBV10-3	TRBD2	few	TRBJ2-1	CAISASGSGNEQFF	TGTGCCATCAGTGCTAGCGGGAGTGGAAATGAGCAGTTCTTC
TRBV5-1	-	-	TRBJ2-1	CASSPGTSINNEQFF	TGCGCCAGCAGCCCTGGGACTTCAATAAACAATGAGCAGTTCTTC
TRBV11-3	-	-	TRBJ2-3	CASSLEQGDTQYF	TGTGCCAGCAGCTTAGAACAGGGAGATACGCAGTATTTT
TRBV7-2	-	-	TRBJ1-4	CASSLRPGRWSTNEKLFF	TGTGCCAGCAGCTTACGTCCGGGACGGTGGTCGACTAATGAAAAACTGTTTTTT
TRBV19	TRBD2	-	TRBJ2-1	CASSTASGSGMQSGEQFF	TGTGCCAGTAGTACCGCGTCGGGTAGCGGGATGCAATCAGGTGAGCAGTTCTTC